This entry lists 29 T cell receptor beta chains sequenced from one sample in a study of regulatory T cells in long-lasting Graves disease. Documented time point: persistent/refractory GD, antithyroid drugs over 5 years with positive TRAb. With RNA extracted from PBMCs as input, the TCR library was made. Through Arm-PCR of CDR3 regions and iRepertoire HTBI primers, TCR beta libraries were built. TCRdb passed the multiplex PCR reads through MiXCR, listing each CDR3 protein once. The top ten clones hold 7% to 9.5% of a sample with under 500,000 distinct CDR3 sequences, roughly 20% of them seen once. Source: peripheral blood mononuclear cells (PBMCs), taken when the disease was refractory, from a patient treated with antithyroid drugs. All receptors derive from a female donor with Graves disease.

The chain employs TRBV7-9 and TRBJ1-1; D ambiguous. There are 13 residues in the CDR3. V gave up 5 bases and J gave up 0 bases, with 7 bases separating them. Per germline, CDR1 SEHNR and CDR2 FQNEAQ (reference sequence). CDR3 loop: CASSPAVNTEAFF. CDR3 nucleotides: TGTGCCAGCAGCCCCGCGGTGAACACTGAAGCTTTCTTT.

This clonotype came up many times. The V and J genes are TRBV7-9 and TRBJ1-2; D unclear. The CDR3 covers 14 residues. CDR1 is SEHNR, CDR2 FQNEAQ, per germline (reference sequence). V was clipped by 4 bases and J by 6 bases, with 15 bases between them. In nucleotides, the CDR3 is TGTGCCAGCAGCTCGCCGACCGTCCAAGATGGCTACACCTTC. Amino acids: CASSSPTVQDGYTF.

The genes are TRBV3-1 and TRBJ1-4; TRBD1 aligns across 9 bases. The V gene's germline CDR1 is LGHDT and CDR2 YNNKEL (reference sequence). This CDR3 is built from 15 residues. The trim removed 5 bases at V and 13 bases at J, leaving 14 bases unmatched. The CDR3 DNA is TGTGCCAGCAGCGTAGGCGGGACAGGGCGGAGGGGACTGTTTTTT. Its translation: CASSVGGTGRRGLFF.

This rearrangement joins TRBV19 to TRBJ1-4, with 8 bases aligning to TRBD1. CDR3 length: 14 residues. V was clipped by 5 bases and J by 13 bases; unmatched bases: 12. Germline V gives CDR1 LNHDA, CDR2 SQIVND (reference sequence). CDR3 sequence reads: CASSPWTGHEGLFF. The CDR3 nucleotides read TGTGCCAGTAGTCCATGGACAGGGCACGAGGGACTGTTTTTT.

The CDR3 nucleotides are TGTGCCAGCAGTGAGTCGAAGGAGCCCCCAAGATCGGATACGCAGTATTTT. Translating gives CASSESKEPPRSDTQYF. The genes are TRBV2 and TRBJ2-3; D is uncertain. Germline V CDR1 and CDR2: SNHLY, FYNNEI. Trimming stripped 3 bases from V and 6 bases from J, with 22 bases between. This CDR3 contains 17 residues.

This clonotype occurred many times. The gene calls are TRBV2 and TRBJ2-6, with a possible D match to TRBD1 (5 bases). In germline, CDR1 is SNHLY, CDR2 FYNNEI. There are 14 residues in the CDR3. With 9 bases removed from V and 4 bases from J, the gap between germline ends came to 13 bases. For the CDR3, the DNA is TGTGCCAGGTCGTCAGGGTACGGGGCCAACGTCCTGACTTTC. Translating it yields CARSSGYGANVLTF. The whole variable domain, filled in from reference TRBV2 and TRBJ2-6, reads EPEVTQTPSHQVTQMGQEVILRCVPISNHLYFYWYRQILGQKVEFLVSFYNNEISEKSEIFDDQFSVERPDGSNFTLKIRSTKLEDSAMYFCARSSGYGANVLTFGAGSRLTVL.

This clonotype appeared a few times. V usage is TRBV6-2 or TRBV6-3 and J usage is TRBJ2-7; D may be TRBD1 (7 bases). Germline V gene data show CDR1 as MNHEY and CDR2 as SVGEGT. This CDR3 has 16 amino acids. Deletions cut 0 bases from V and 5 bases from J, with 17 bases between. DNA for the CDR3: TGTGCCAGCAGTTACTCGACAGGGAGGTTCCGAGACGAGCAGTACTTC. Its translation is CASSYSTGRFRDEQYF.

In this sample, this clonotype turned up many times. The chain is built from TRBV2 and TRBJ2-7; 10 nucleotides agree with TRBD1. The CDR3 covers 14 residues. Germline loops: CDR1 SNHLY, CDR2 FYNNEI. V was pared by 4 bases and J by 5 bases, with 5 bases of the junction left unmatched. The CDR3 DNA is TGTGCCAGCAGTGCCGGGACAGGGGTACACGAGCAGTACTTC. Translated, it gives CASSAGTGVHEQYF.

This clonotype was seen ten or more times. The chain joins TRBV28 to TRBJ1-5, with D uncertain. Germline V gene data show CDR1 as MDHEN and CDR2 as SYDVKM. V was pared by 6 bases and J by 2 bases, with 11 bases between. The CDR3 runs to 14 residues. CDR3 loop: CASSSTLGNQPQHF. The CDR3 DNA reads TGTGCCAGCAGCAGCACCTTGGGCAATCAGCCCCAGCATTTT.

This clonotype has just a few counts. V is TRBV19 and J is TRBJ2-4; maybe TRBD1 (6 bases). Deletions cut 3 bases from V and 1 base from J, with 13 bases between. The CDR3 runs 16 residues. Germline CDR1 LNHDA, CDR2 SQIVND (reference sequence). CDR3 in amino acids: CASSIGNQGAKNIQYF. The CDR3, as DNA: TGTGCCAGTAGTATCGGAAATCAGGGGGCCAAAAACATTCAGTACTTC. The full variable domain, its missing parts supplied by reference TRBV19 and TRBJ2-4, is DGGITQSPKYLFRKEGQNVTLSCEQNLNHDAMYWYRQDPGQGLRLIYYSQIVNDFQKGDIAEGYSVSREKKESFPLTVTSAQKNPTAFYLCASSIGNQGAKNIQYFGAGTRLSVL.

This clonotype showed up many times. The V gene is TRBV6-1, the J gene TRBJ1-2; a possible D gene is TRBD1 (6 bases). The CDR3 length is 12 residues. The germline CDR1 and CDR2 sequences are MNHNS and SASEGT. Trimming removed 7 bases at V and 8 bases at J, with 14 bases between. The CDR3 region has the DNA TGTGCCAGCACCATACAGGGTCTCGGCTACACCTTC. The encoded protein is CASTIQGLGYTF.

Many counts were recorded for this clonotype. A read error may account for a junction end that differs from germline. The DNA for the CDR3 is TGCGCCAGCAGCCAATCAGGGGGCAACACTGAAGCTTTCTTT. It translates to CASSQSGGNTEAFF. This rearrangement joins TRBV3-1 to TRBJ1-1; 8 bases agree with TRBD1. The V gene's germline CDR1 is LGHDT and CDR2 YNNKEL (reference sequence). The CDR3 contains 14 residues.

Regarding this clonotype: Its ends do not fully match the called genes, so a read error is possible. CDR3 in amino acids: CASSSPTAAPGEQHF. The CDR3 DNA reads TGTGCCAGCAGCTCCCCAACCGCGGCCCCTGGCGAGCAGCACTTC. The chain has TRBV11-2 and TRBJ2-7; D unresolved. Germline V CDR1 and CDR2: SGHAT, FQNNGV. This CDR3 is 15 amino acids long.

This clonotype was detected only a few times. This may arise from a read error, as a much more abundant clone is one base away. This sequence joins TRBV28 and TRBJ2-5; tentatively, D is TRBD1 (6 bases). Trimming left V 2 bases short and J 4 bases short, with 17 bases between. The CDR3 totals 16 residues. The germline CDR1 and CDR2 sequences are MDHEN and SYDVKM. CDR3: CASSLAGTGSRETQYF. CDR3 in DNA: TGTGCCAGCAGTTTAGCCGGAACAGGGAGTCGAGAGACCCAGTACTTC.

The CDR3 loop is CASRRVSSVSYEQYF. Here the CDR3 DNA reads TGTGCCAGCAGGAGGGTATCTAGCGTGTCCTACGAGCAGTACTTC. This sequence joins TRBV13 and TRBJ2-7; possible D gene TRBD2, 6 bases. V lost 6 bases to trimming and J lost 1 base, with 16 bases between them. Germline V lookup: CDR1 PRHDT, CDR2 FYEKMQ (reference sequence). CDR3 length: 15 amino acids.

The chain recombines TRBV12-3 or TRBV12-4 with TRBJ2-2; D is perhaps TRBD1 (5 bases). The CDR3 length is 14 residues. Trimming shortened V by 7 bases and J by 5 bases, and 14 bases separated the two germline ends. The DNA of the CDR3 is TGTGCCAGCACTTGGCAGGGATGGACCGGGGAGCTGTTTTTT. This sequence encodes CASTWQGWTGELFF.

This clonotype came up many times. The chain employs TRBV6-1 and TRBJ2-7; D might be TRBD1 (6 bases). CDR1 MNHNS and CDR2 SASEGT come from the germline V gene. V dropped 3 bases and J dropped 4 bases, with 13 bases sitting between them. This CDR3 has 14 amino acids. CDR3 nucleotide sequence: TGTGCCAGCAGTGAGGCCCAGGGGTTTTACGAGCAGTACTTC. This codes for CASSEAQGFYEQYF.

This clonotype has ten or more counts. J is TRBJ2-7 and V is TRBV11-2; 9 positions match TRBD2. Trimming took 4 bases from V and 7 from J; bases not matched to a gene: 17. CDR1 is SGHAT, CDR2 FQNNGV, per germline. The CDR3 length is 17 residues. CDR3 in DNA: TGTGCCAGCAGCTCTACAGCGGGGGGCCGCTCTTCGGGGGAGCAGTACTTC. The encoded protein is CASSSTAGGRSSGEQYF. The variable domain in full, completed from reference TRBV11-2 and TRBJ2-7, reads EAGVAQSPRYKIIEKRQSVAFWCNPISGHATLYWYQQILGQGPKLLIQFQNNGVVDDSQLPKDRFSAERLKGVDSTLKIQPAKLEDSAVYLCASSSTAGGRSSGEQYFGPGTRLTVT.

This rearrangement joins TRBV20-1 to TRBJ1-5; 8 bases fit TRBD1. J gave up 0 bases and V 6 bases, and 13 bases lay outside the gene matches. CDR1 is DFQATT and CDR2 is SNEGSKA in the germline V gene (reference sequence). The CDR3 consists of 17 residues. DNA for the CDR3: TGCAGTGCCAACGACAGGGGACGAAGTTATAGCAATCAGCCCCAGCATTTT. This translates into CSANDRGRSYSNQPQHF.

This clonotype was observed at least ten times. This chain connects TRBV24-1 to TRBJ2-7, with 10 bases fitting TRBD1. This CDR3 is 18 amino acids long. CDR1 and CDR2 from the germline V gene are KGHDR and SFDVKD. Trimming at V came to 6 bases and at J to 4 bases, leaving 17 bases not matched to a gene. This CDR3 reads CATSQTGTGVVSRYEQYF. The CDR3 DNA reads TGTGCCACCAGTCAAACCGGGACAGGGGTAGTATCTCGGTACGAGCAGTACTTC.

The CDR3 region has the DNA TGCGCCAGCAGCTTGGCGGGAATCGTATCCTACGAGCAGTACTTC. Translated, it gives CASSLAGIVSYEQYF. The chain has TRBV5-1 and TRBJ2-7; possible D gene TRBD2, 5 bases. In germline, CDR1 is SGHRS, CDR2 YFSETQ. This CDR3 is built from 15 residues. The V and J ends lost 0 bases and 1 base respectively, with 11 bases between them.

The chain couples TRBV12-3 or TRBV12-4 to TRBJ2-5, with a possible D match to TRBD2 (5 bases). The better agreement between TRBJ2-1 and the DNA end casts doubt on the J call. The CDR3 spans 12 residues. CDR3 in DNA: TGTGCCAGCAGTCCCGGGGTAAATGAGCAGTTCTTC. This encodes CASSPGVNEQFF.

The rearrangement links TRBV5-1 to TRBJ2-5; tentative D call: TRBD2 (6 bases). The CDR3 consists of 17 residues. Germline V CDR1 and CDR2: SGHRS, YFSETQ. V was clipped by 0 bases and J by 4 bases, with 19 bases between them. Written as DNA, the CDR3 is TGCGCCAGCAGCTTGGACCCGGTCGGGGGATTGGTAGAGACCCAGTACTTC. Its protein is CASSLDPVGGLVETQYF.

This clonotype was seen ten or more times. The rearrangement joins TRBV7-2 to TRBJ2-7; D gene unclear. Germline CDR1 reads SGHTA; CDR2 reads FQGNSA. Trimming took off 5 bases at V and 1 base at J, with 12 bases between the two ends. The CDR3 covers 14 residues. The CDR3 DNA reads TGTGCCAGCAGCACACTCGGCCCTTCCTACGAGCAGTACTTC. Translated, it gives CASSTLGPSYEQYF.

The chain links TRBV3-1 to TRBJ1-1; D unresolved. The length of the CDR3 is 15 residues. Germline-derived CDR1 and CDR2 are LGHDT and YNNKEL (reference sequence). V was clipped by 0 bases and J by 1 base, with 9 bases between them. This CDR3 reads CASSQEGRPNTEAFF. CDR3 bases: TGTGCCAGCAGCCAAGAAGGGCGACCGAACACTGAAGCTTTCTTT. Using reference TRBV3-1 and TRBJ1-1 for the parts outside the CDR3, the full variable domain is DTAVSQTPKYLVTQMGNDKSIKCEQNLGHDTMYWYKQDSKKFLKIMFSYNNKELIINETVPNRFSPKSPDKAHLNLHINSLELGDSAVYFCASSQEGRPNTEAFFGQGTRLTVV.

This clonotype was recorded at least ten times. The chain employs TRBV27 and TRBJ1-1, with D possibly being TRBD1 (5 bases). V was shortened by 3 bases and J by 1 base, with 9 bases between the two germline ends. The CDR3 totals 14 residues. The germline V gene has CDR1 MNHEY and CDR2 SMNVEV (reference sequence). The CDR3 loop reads CASSLIGTNTEAFF. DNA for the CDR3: TGTGCCAGCAGTTTGATAGGGACGAACACTGAAGCTTTCTTT.

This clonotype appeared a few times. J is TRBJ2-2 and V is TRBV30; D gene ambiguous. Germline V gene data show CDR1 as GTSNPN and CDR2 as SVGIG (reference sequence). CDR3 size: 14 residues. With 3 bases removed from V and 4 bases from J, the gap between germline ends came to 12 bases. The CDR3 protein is CAWRYRWGTGELFF. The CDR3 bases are TGTGCCTGGAGATACAGATGGGGCACCGGGGAGCTGTTTTTT. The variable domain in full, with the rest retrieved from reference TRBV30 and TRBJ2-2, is SQTIHQWPATLVQPVGSPLSLECTVEGTSNPNLYWYRQAAGRGLQLLFYSVGIGQISSEVPQNLSASRPQDRQFILSSKKLLLSDSGFYLCAWRYRWGTGELFFGEGSRLTVL.

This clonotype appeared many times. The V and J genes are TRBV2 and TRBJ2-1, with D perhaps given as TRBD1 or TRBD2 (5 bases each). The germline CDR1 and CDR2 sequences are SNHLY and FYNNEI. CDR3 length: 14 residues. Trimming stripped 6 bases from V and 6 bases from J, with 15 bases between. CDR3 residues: CASRSQAGANEQFF. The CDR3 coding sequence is TGTGCCAGCAGGAGCCAAGCCGGGGCCAATGAGCAGTTCTTC.

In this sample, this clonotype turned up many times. In DNA form, the CDR3 reads TGTGCCAGCAGTTTTACAGGGTACGGCTATGGCTACACCTTC. Protein product: CASSFTGYGYGYTF. The chain is built from TRBV27 and TRBJ1-2; perhaps TRBD1 as D (6 bases). The CDR3 length is 14 residues. Germline assignment: CDR1 MNHEY and CDR2 SMNVEV (reference sequence). Trimming took off 3 bases at V and 4 bases at J, with 12 bases between the two ends.